Listed below are T cell receptor beta chains from one sample, sequenced in a study of blood T cell repertoires in COVID-19. Profiling relied on immunoSEQ multiplex PCR, and the TCRdb table lists in-frame clones only, not all of them. Of some 330,000 clones listed, approximately 88% are singletons. Source material: PBMCs or T cells enriched from blood (not recorded which). Source of these receptors: a man between 25 and 39 years old who had recovered from COVID-19. Both conserved end residues are part of each CDR3. Each record gives: clone size, V gene, D gene, J gene, CDR3 protein, CDR3 DNA. A D gene is named only where the DNA matches it firmly. Part of the rows lack a size; the others show once, few, many or a class for expanded clones.

.,TRBV5-6,TRBD1,TRBJ2-5,CASSLTYRGDGETQYF,TGTGCCAGCAGCCTGACCTACAGGGGAGATGGGGAGACCCAGTACTTC
.,TRBV14,.,TRBJ2-5,CASSPTQETQYF,TGTGCCAGCAGCCCAACTCAAGAGACCCAGTACTTC
.,TRBV7-6,.,TRBJ1-3,CASTLAQQGNTIYF,TGTGCCAGCACCCTAGCGCAACAGGGAAACACCATATATTTT
.,TRBV5-6,TRBD2,TRBJ2-7,CASSSTSGGLEQYF,TGTGCCAGCAGCTCGACTAGCGGGGGCCTCGAGCAGTACTTC
.,TRBV10-3,.,TRBJ2-1,CAIGEDEQFF,TGTGCCATCGGGGAGGATGAGCAGTTCTTC
.,TRBV28,TRBD1,TRBJ1-5,CASSHPGQGGYQPQHF,TGTGCCAGCAGCCACCCGGGACAGGGAGGTTATCAGCCCCAGCATTTT
.,TRBV2,.,TRBJ1-3,CASTQGGNTIYF,TGTGCCAGCACTCAGGGAGGAAACACCATATATTTT
.,TRBV27,TRBD1,TRBJ1-6,CASRPLDRGLTYNSPLHF,TGTGCCAGCAGACCACTTGACAGGGGGTTAACCTATAATTCACCCCTCCACTTT
.,TRBV29-1,TRBD1,TRBJ1-5,CSVAGTADGAQHF,TGCAGCGTTGCAGGGACAGCTGATGGGGCCCAGCATTTT
.,TRBV27,.,TRBJ1-5,CASSWEIGQPQHF,TGTGCTAGCAGTTGGGAGATTGGTCAGCCCCAGCATTTT
.,TRBV5-1,.,TRBJ1-3,CASRWADEGNTIYF,TGCGCCAGCCGTTGGGCTGACGAAGGAAACACCATATATTTT
.,TRBV3-1/TRBV3-2,.,TRBJ2-1,CASSQDLGTVVNEQFF,TGTGCCAGCAGCCAAGATCTCGGGACTGTCGTCAATGAGCAGTTCTTC
.,TRBV5-4,TRBD1,TRBJ2-1,CASRGWTGDEQFF,TGTGCCAGCAGGGGGTGGACAGGGGATGAGCAGTTCTTC
.,TRBV2,.,TRBJ2-1,CASSESGSGQFF,TGTGCCAGCAGTGAGTCAGGGTCGGGGCAGTTCTTC
.,TRBV19,TRBD1,TRBJ2-1,CASSQGAYNEQFF,TGTGCCAGTAGCCAGGGGGCCTACAATGAGCAGTTCTTC
.,TRBV15,TRBD1,TRBJ1-3,CATSSISGQASGNTIYF,TGTGCCACCAGCAGTATATCGGGACAGGCCTCTGGAAACACCATATATTTT
.,TRBV27,TRBD2,TRBJ2-1,CASSLLAGALNEQFF,TGTGCCAGCAGTTTACTAGCGGGGGCTTTGAATGAGCAGTTCTTC
.,TRBV28,.,TRBJ1-4,CASRDSFEKLFF,TGTGCCAGCAGGGACAGTTTTGAAAAACTGTTTTTT
.,TRBV2,TRBD1,TRBJ2-7,CASSAGTETYEQYF,TGTGCCAGCAGCGCCGGGACAGAAACCTACGAGCAGTACTTC
.,TRBV10-2,TRBD2,TRBJ2-1,CASNLRGAYNEQFF,TGCGCCAGCAACTTGCGGGGGGCCTACAATGAGCAGTTCTTC
.,TRBV2,.,TRBJ2-3,CASRWLAYSTDTQYF,TGTGCCAGCAGGTGGCTAGCTTATAGCACAGATACGCAGTATTTT
.,TRBV7-9,TRBD1,TRBJ2-2,CASSPWTGGTGELFF,TGTGCCAGCAGCCCGTGGACAGGGGGCACCGGGGAGCTGTTTTTT
.,TRBV20-1,.,TRBJ2-3,CSASKRVRAPPSTDTQYF,TGCAGTGCTAGTAAGCGGGTCAGGGCTCCTCCGAGCACAGATACGCAGTATTTT
.,TRBV18,.,TRBJ1-2,CASSPGGFAYGYTF,TGTGCCAGCTCACCGGGGGGATTCGCCTATGGCTACACCTTC
once,TRBV7-2,.,TRBJ1-5,CASSFRESAQHF,TGTGCCAGCAGCTTTCGGGAATCGGCCCAGCATTTT
.,TRBV18,.,TRBJ1-5,CASSPGARQPQHF,TGTGCCAGCTCACCAGGGGCTAGGCAGCCCCAGCATTTT
.,TRBV7-9,.,TRBJ2-7,CASTPGQRSYEQYF,TGTGCCAGCACCCCCGGACAGCGAAGCTACGAGCAGTACTTC
.,TRBV2,.,TRBJ2-5,CASSWTTNEETQYF,TGTGCCAGCAGTTGGACTACCAATGAAGAGACCCAGTACTTC
.,TRBV15,TRBD1,TRBJ1-2,CATSSSDRIYGYTF,TGTGCCACCAGCAGTTCGGACAGGATCTATGGCTACACCTTC
.,TRBV5-5,TRBD1,TRBJ1-6,CASSFRDRDSPLHF,TGTGCCAGCAGCTTTAGGGACAGGGATTCACCCCTCCACTTT
.,TRBV2,.,TRBJ2-3,CASSDRTATDTQYF,TGTGCCAGCAGTGATAGGACAGCAACAGATACGCAGTATTTT
.,TRBV11-3,.,TRBJ2-1,CASSSTGKSYNEQFF,TGTGCCAGCAGCTCTACAGGGAAGTCCTACAATGAGCAGTTCTTC
.,TRBV15,TRBD1,TRBJ2-7,CATSRGRDRVYEQYF,TGTGCCACCAGCAGGGGTAGGGACAGGGTCTACGAGCAGTACTTC
.,TRBV3-1/TRBV3-2,.,TRBJ1-1,CASSLQGGDEAFF,TGTGCCAGCAGCCTTCAGGGTGGGGATGAAGCTTTCTTT
.,TRBV18,TRBD2,TRBJ2-2,CASSPRTSADTGELFF,TGTGCCAGCTCACCAAGGACTAGTGCCGACACCGGGGAGCTGTTTTTT
.,TRBV18,.,TRBJ1-2,CASSKSGRDYGYTF,TGTGCCAGCTCAAAGTCAGGCCGCGACTATGGCTACACCTTC
.,TRBV5-1,TRBD1,TRBJ1-1,CASSLWTGANTEAFF,TGCGCCAGCAGCTTGTGGACAGGGGCGAACACTGAAGCTTTCTTT
.,TRBV28,.,TRBJ2-7,CASSPPGQKEKQYF,TGTGCCAGCAGTCCACCGGGACAAAAGGAAAAGCAGTACTTC
once,TRBV19,.,TRBJ2-3,CASSIAANTDTQYF,TGTGCCAGTAGTATTGCGGCCAACACAGATACGCAGTATTTT
.,TRBV29-1,TRBD1,TRBJ1-4,CSVGQSNEKLFF,TGCAGCGTGGGACAGAGTAATGAAAAACTGTTTTTT
once,TRBV18,.,TRBJ2-7,CASSIGLIGPYEQYF,TGTGCCAGCTCAATCGGACTAATCGGACCCTACGAGCAGTACTTC
once,TRBV5-1,TRBD1,TRBJ1-6,CASSLAQGAAPLHF,TGCGCCAGCAGCTTGGCGCAGGGGGCGGCACCCCTCCACTTT
.,TRBV5-4,.,TRBJ1-1,CASSPGAGATEAFF,TGTGCCAGCAGCCCCGGGGCAGGGGCGACTGAAGCTTTCTTT
.,TRBV28,.,TRBJ2-7,CASSLLRKTYEQYF,TGTGCCAGCAGTTTATTGCGGAAAACCTACGAGCAGTACTTC
.,TRBV4-2,.,TRBJ1-1,CASSLDRRQPEAFF,TGTGCCAGCAGTCTTGACAGACGTCAACCTGAAGCTTTCTTT
.,TRBV4-1,TRBD1,TRBJ2-5,CASSQDLPTGQGTQETQYF,TGCGCCAGCAGCCAAGACCTTCCAACTGGACAGGGCACCCAAGAGACCCAGTACTTC
.,TRBV29-1,.,TRBJ2-5,CSVVGNQETQYF,TGCAGCGTTGTGGGCAACCAAGAGACCCAGTACTTC
.,TRBV25-1,TRBD1,TRBJ2-7,CASSEPRTGGYEQYF,TGTGCCAGCAGTGAACCCCGGACAGGGGGTTACGAGCAGTACTTC
.,TRBV5-1,TRBD2,TRBJ2-5,CASSSLLAGAQETQYF,TGCGCCAGCAGCTCCCTACTAGCGGGGGCGCAAGAGACCCAGTACTTC
.,TRBV29-1,.,TRBJ2-7,CSVGTASSYEQYF,TGCAGCGTTGGGACAGCTAGCTCCTACGAGCAGTACTTC
.,TRBV4-1,.,TRBJ2-7,CASSHADFSSYEQYF,TGCGCCAGCAGCCACGCGGACTTCTCCTCCTACGAGCAGTACTTC
.,TRBV28,TRBD1,TRBJ1-2,CASSPGTGGRGYTF,TGTGCCAGCAGTCCAGGGACAGGGGGAAGGGGCTACACCTTC
.,TRBV28,.,TRBJ2-3,CASSAGLTQYF,TGTGCCAGCAGCGCGGGGCTGACGCAGTATTTT
once,TRBV18,.,TRBJ2-7,CASTYGQVGFYEQYF,TGTGCCAGCACCTATGGACAAGTGGGATTCTACGAGCAGTACTTC
.,TRBV6-1,TRBD1,TRBJ2-5,CASSEGQGQETQYF,TGTGCCAGCAGTGAGGGACAGGGCCAAGAGACCCAGTACTTC
.,TRBV6-5,.,TRBJ1-1,CASKRGGIMNTEAFF,TGTGCCAGCAAGCGGGGGGGGATTATGAACACTGAAGCTTTCTTT
.,TRBV24-1,.,TRBJ1-1,CAPRRNTEAFF,TGTGCCCCGCGGAGGAACACTGAAGCTTTCTTT
.,TRBV4-1,.,TRBJ1-1,CASSSRETAEAFF,TGCGCCAGCAGCTCCAGGGAAACCGCTGAAGCTTTCTTT
.,TRBV5-6,.,TRBJ2-1,CASSLVGTYNEQFF,TGTGCCAGCAGCTTGGTCGGGACCTACAATGAGCAGTTCTTC
.,TRBV7-9,TRBD1,TRBJ1-4,CASSSGQGIGREKLFF,TGTGCCAGCAGCTCGGGACAGGGGATCGGACGGGAAAAACTGTTTTTT